This TCR beta chain was sequenced during a study of post-analysis software for immune sequencing data (dated by TCRdb to between 2014 and 2016). Context from the whole study: Disease courses on record covered relapsing-remitting, secondary progressive and progressive-relapsing multiple sclerosis, though some patients had no subtype annotation. The patient repertoires were set against about 10 previously published healthy control repertoires from donors whose ages ranged from roughly 6 to 27 years. A subset of samples was prepared in parallel using single-end sample barcoding, then pooled and co-amplified after Illumina adapter ligation. Results and caveats for the whole study, not just this receptor: Roughly 5 TRBV segments, including TRBV5-6, TRBV5-1 and TRBV20-1, were significantly more frequent in patients than controls. Multiple sclerosis patients had significantly lower normalized Chao1 diversity than controls, a result that suggests substantial peripheral T-cell clonal expansion. The multiple sclerosis patient group was slightly younger than the control group. Direct clustering with F measure showed strong co-clustering of samples prepared in the same batch, prompting a batch-effect correction.

To demonstrate the VDJtools post-analysis software, TCR beta repertoires were profiled from the peripheral blood of about 13 young patients with multiple sclerosis. The patients with multiple sclerosis were children and adolescents between roughly 6 and 15 years of age. As to this clonotype: The antigen it binds to is not known. The junction and the germline gene differ at one end; a read error may be behind it.

Taken from cysteine to phenylalanine, the CDR3 has 18 residues. Left in the record is the CDR3 DNA by itself, 54 bases read in frame from the first base. CDR1 DFQATT and CDR2 SNEGSKA are derived from the germline V gene (reference sequence). The library was built by means of PCR. Sequenced using an Illumina HiSeq 2500. To reduce PCR and sequencing biases, unique molecular identifiers were incorporated into the TCR beta cDNA libraries. Per 1 to 10 million input T cells, around 500,000 cDNA molecules were obtained, such that each molecule approximated one T cell. The patient libraries were prepared and sequenced using the same protocol as the earlier healthy control dataset. Within a given batch, samples were prepared together, multiplexed and sequenced on the same HiSeq lane. Concerning the study's data processing: Raw barcoded reads were processed with MIGEC, discarding single-read molecular identifier groups before consensus assembly and CDR3 extraction. Clonotype tables were post-analysed with VDJtools, and diversity was normalized by down-sampling all datasets to the smallest sample size. In repertoire overlap clustering, CDR3 amino acid sequences, but not nucleotide sequences, were matched to correct batch-related cross-sample contamination. Clones were called with MiXCR by TCRdb after fastp trimmed the public reads at Q25, and only in-frame beta chains were retained. CDR3 protein sequences are deduplicated, and each keeps its most common genes and DNA. The authors' filters were not applied to this entry. The sample table records about 430,000 distinct CDR3 sequences; 39% of these occur just once. The ten biggest clones cover around 8% of the sample.

The receptor was derived from a girl aged 2-10 years with multiple sclerosis. Here the chain combines TRBV20-1 and TRBJ2-3; 13 middle bases align to TRBD2. Sequencing input: blood. The nucleotide sequence reads as follows: TGCAGTACTAGAGACATGGGACTAGCGGGATGGGAGGGTACTCCGCAGTATTTT. This yields the protein CSTRDMGLAGWEGTPQYF.